Listed below are T cell receptor beta chains from one sample, sequenced in a study of T cell changes during pregnancy in multiple sclerosis. Profiling relied on immunoSEQ multiplex PCR, and the TCRdb table lists in-frame clones only, not all of them. Here the sample spans around 69,000 clones, 85% to 95% being singletons. The input for sequencing was peripheral blood, taken in the third trimester of pregnancy. The origin of the receptors is a female donor in good health, enrolled as a control in a pregnancy study. The CDR3 runs from the conserved cysteine through the conserved F or W. A D gene is named only where the DNA matches it firmly. Expanded clones get a size class; other rows say once, few or many, or leave the size out.

V gene	J gene	clone size	D gene	CDR3 DNA	CDR3 protein
TRBV19	TRBJ1-5	-	-	TGTGCCAGTAGTGATGACATAAACAATCAGCCCCAGCATTTT	CASSDDINNQPQHF
TRBV5-4	TRBJ2-3	-	-	TGTGCCAGCAGCTTATCAACAGATACGCAGTATTTT	CASSLSTDTQYF
TRBV29-1	TRBJ2-7	-	TRBD2	TGCAGCGTTGAACTAGCGGGGGGATACGAGCAGTACTTC	CSVELAGGYEQYF
TRBV30	TRBJ2-1	-	-	TGTGCCTGGAGTGTTGGGGGGTACAATGAGCAGTTCTTC	CAWSVGGYNEQFF
TRBV29-1	TRBJ2-1	-	-	TGCAGCGTTGAACCACAGAACAATGAGCAGTTCTTC	CSVEPQNNEQFF
TRBV5-1	TRBJ2-2	-	TRBD1	TGCGCCAGCAGCCCACAGACAGGGCTTACCGGGGAGCTGTTTTTT	CASSPQTGLTGELFF
TRBV10-3	TRBJ2-7	-	TRBD1	TGTGCCATCGAGAGGACAGGGGGCGAGCAGTACTTC	CAIERTGGEQYF
TRBV2	TRBJ2-1	-	-	TGTGCCACCACTGGACTGACCAATGAGCAGTTCTTC	CATTGLTNEQFF
TRBV21-1	TRBJ1-6	-	-	TGTGCCAGCAGAAAGACAGGGGCAGGTTCACCCCTCCACTTT	CASRKTGAGSPLHF
TRBV7-2	TRBJ1-3	-	-	TGTGCCAGCAGCCGAAAGGGAGGGTCGTATGGAAACACCATATATTTT	CASSRKGGSYGNTIYF
TRBV18	TRBJ2-5	once	-	TGTGCCAGCTCACCACTAGGACTGAGAGAAGAGACCCAGTACTTC	CASSPLGLREETQYF
TRBV2	TRBJ2-7	-	-	TGTGCCAGCAGTAGGGACTTATCCGAGCAGTACTTC	CASSRDLSEQYF
TRBV7-2	TRBJ2-7	-	-	TGTGCCAGCAGCTTACGACGGGACTCCTACGAGCAGTACTTC	CASSLRRDSYEQYF
TRBV5-5	TRBJ2-1	-	-	TGTGCCAGCAGCCGACGGGACTACAATGAGCAGTTCTTC	CASSRRDYNEQFF
TRBV27	TRBJ2-2	-	-	TGTGCCAGCAGTTTGACCACCTCGCTCCGACTAGTCCGGGGCACCGGGGAGCTGTTTTTT	CASSLTTSLRLVRGTGELFF
TRBV2	TRBJ2-7	-	-	TGTGCCAGCATCTCCCCGGTTTACGAGCAGTACTTC	CASISPVYEQYF
TRBV5-1	TRBJ2-1	-	TRBD1	TGCGCCAGCAGCTTGGCGCCGGGACAGGTATATAATGAGCAGTTCTTC	CASSLAPGQVYNEQFF
TRBV7-9	TRBJ2-7	-	-	TGTGCCAGCAGCTTAGGGGGGGTCGAGCAGTACTTC	CASSLGGVEQYF
TRBV7-2	TRBJ2-7	-	TRBD1	TGTGCCAGCAGCTTAGCTGGACAGGGTACCTACGAGCAGTACTTC	CASSLAGQGTYEQYF
TRBV6-5	TRBJ2-1	-	TRBD2	TGTGCCAGCAGTTACACCTTCGGGGGGGAGCAGTTCTTC	CASSYTFGGEQFF
TRBV7-8	TRBJ2-7	-	TRBD2	TGTGCCAGCAGCGCACTACTGAGCGGGAGTGAATACGAGCAGTACTTC	CASSALLSGSEYEQYF
TRBV7-5	TRBJ1-6	-	-	TGTGCCAGAAGCCTAAACAGGTCGGCGTCACCCCTCCACTTT	CARSLNRSASPLHF
TRBV6-5	TRBJ2-1	-	TRBD2	TGTGCCAGCAGTTATACGGCTAGCGGGAACTGGGAGCAGTTCTTC	CASSYTASGNWEQFF
TRBV9	TRBJ2-2	-	-	TGTGCCAGCAGCGTCCCCAGCGGCTCTGCGAACACCGGGGAGCTGTTTTTT	CASSVPSGSANTGELFF
TRBV7-8	TRBJ2-5	-	TRBD2	TGTGCCAGCAGCGGACTAGCGGTCAAGGAGACCCAGTACTTC	CASSGLAVKETQYF
TRBV19	TRBJ2-7	-	-	TGTGCCAGTAGTATTAATTCCTACGAGCAGTACTTC	CASSINSYEQYF
TRBV4-1	TRBJ1-4	-	-	TGCGCCAGCAGCCAAGAAGTCGGAGGAAGAGAAAAACTGTTTTTT	CASSQEVGGREKLFF
TRBV9	TRBJ2-5	-	TRBD2	TGTGCCAGCAGCGTAGGACCTCAGCGGGGGGGCCGAGAGACCCAGTACTTC	CASSVGPQRGGRETQYF
TRBV4-2	TRBJ2-7	-	TRBD2	TGTGCCAGCAGCCAAGAAATTAGCGGGGGGCTAAGCTCCTACGAGCAGTACTTC	CASSQEISGGLSSYEQYF
TRBV19	TRBJ1-2	-	-	TGTGCCAGTACCACTCGCGGGGCTAACTATGGCTACACCTTC	CASTTRGANYGYTF
TRBV5-6	TRBJ2-5	-	-	TGTGCCAGCAGCTTGGGGACAACATGGCAAGAGACCCAGTACTTC	CASSLGTTWQETQYF
TRBV30	TRBJ1-2	-	TRBD1	TGTGCCTGGGGACGGACAGGGGAAGGCGGCTACACCTTC	CAWGRTGEGGYTF
TRBV7-2	TRBJ2-3	-	TRBD2	TGTGCCAGCAGCTTCCTTAGCGGGCTGAGCACAGATACGCAGTATTTT	CASSFLSGLSTDTQYF
TRBV30	TRBJ2-1	-	TRBD2	TGTGCCTGGAGTGGAGGACTAGCGGCCGACAATGAGCAGTTCTTC	CAWSGGLAADNEQFF
TRBV9	TRBJ2-1	-	TRBD2	TGTGCCAGCAGCTTCCTAGCGGGAGGGGTTGGGGATGAGCAGTTCTTC	CASSFLAGGVGDEQFF
TRBV11-2	TRBJ2-7	-	-	TGTGCCAGCAGCTTAGATTACACCAGCTACGAGCAGTACTTC	CASSLDYTSYEQYF
TRBV15	TRBJ2-2	-	-	TGTGCCACCAGCCCCAGCTCCGCCGGGGAGCTGTTTTTT	CATSPSSAGELFF
TRBV7-2	TRBJ1-5	-	-	TGTGCCAGCAGCTTCTCAGGGAATTACGGCCAGCCCCAGCATTTT	CASSFSGNYGQPQHF
TRBV28	TRBJ2-1	-	-	TGTGCCAGCAGTTTCAGGGTTTATGAGCAGTTCTTC	CASSFRVYEQFF
TRBV28	TRBJ1-2	-	-	TGTGCCAGCAGACCCCCCGTCGAGTTCGGCTACACCTTC	CASRPPVEFGYTF
TRBV7-2	TRBJ2-2	-	TRBD1	TGTGCCAGCAGCTTAGGCAGGGGGCACACCGGGGAGCTGTTTTTT	CASSLGRGHTGELFF